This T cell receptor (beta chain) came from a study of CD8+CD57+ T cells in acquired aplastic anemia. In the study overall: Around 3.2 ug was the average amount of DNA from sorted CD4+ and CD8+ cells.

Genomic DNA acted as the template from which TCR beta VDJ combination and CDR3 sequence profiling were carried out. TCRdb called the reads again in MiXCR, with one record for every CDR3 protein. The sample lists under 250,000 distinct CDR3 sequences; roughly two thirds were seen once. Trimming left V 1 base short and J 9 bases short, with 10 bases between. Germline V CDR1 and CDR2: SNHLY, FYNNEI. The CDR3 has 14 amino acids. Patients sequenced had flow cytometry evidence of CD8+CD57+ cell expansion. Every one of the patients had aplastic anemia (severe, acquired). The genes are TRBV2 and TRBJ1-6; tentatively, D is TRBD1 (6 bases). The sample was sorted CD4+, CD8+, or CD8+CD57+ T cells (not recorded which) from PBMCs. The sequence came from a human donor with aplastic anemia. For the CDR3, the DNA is TGTGCCAGCAGTGAAGGGGACAATTTTTCACCCCTCCACTTT. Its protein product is CASSEGDNFSPLHF.